This T cell receptor (beta chain) is from a study of CD8 T cells in Susac syndrome. The study sequenced TCR beta in blood CD8+ and CD4+ T cells. RNA amounts of roughly 0.5 to 1 ug underwent reverse transcription with random hexamers. Using its own MiXCR run on the immunoSEQ multiplex PCR reads, TCRdb lists one record per CDR3 protein. This sample has about 180,000 distinct CDR3 sequences, with approximately 94% found just once. There are 16 residues in the CDR3. V lost 4 bases to trimming and J lost 8 bases; unmatched junction nucleotides: 10. Germline CDR1 is MGHDK and CDR2 is SYGVNS. V usage is TRBV25-1 and J usage is TRBJ2-1; the match to TRBD1 covers 11 bases. The sequenced material came from CD4+ T cells from PBMCs. The clonotype originates from a human donor with Susac syndrome. CDR3 sequence (DNA): TGTGCCAGCAGTGGAGGTGGGACAGGGGGTATTGATGAGCAGTTCTTC. It codes for CASSGGGTGGIDEQFF.